A selection of T cell receptor beta chains follows, all from one sample in a study of shared T cell receptors in the human thymus. Using immunoSEQ multiplex PCR, the repertoire was profiled, and TCRdb retains in-frame clones only, with some absent. The sample includes hundreds of thousands of clones, around 82% seen only once; the top ten take about 0.013%. The sample also formed part of further work on human thymus T cells.

Sequences were obtained from thymocytes. The receptors originated from a boy younger than two with a congenital heart defect. Both conserved end residues are part of each CDR3. The D gene is left open where the match is weak. Size is stated for part of the rows, as once, few or many counts, or as a class when the clone is expanded.

D,size,V,J,DNA,CDR3
.,once,TRBV29-1,TRBJ2-3,TGCAGCGTTGAAGCCCTGGCAGGGGCCAGGGAGGGAGATACGCAGTATTTT,CSVEALAGAREGDTQYF
.,.,TRBV25-1,TRBJ2-5,TGTGCCAGCGCGGGACCACCGGGGGAGACCCAGTACTTC,CASAGPPGETQYF
.,few,TRBV11-3,TRBJ2-7,TGTGCCAGCAGCTTAGTAAGCGGTAGCTCCTACGAGCAGTACTTC,CASSLVSGSSYEQYF
TRBD2,.,TRBV18,TRBJ2-7,TGTGCCAGCTCACCCCCTCTAGCGGGAGTAACCGAGCAGTACTTC,CASSPPLAGVTEQYF
.,.,TRBV4-2,TRBJ2-5,TGTGCCAGCAGCCAAGCTGGGCCGGGATCTGAGACCCAGTACTTC,CASSQAGPGSETQYF
.,.,TRBV28,TRBJ2-7,TGTGCCAGCGGCAACAGGGGGGGTCTATGCGAGCAGTACTTC,CASGNRGGLCEQYF
TRBD2,.,TRBV19,TRBJ2-1,TGTGCCAGTAAAGGACTAGCGGGAAGGTACAATGAGCAGTTCTTC,CASKGLAGRYNEQFF
.,once,TRBV4-1,TRBJ2-7,TGCGCCAGCAGCCAAGAAGTCCGACCAGCGGTCTCCTACGAGCAGTACTTC,CASSQEVRPAVSYEQYF
TRBD2,.,TRBV6-4,TRBJ2-1,TGTGCCAGCAGAAACACGATAGCGGGTTCCTACAATGAGCAGTTCTTC,CASRNTIAGSYNEQFF
.,.,TRBV6-5,TRBJ2-7,TGTGCCAGCAGTTACTACCCGTGGACTTCCTCCTACGAGCAGTACTTC,CASSYYPWTSSYEQYF
TRBD1,.,TRBV25-1,TRBJ1-6,TGTGCCAGCAGAAGGACAGGAGGGTACTCACCCCTCCACTTT,CASRRTGGYSPLHF
TRBD2,.,TRBV14,TRBJ2-7,TGTGCCAGCAGCCAAGATTGGGGCTTAGGGAGGGCCTACGAGCAGTACTTC,CASSQDWGLGRAYEQYF
.,.,TRBV6-5,TRBJ1-5,TGTGCCAGCAGTTCCTACGAGACACATCAGCCCCAGCATTTT,CASSSYETHQPQHF
TRBD1,.,TRBV14,TRBJ1-1,TGTGCCAGCAGCCAAGAGGACAGGGGAAAGAACACTGAAGCTTTCTTT,CASSQEDRGKNTEAFF
TRBD2,.,TRBV7-9,TRBJ2-1,TGTGCCAGCAGCTTAGGCGGGAGGGCCCGGTATGAGCAGTTCTTC,CASSLGGRARYEQFF
.,.,TRBV14,TRBJ2-7,TGTGCCAGCAGCCACGGCGGGGAAGGTTCCTACGAGCAGTACTTC,CASSHGGEGSYEQYF
TRBD2,.,TRBV5-1,TRBJ2-7,TGCGCCAGCAGCCCTCCCGGGAGGCGCCCCTACGAGCAGTACTTC,CASSPPGRRPYEQYF
TRBD1,.,TRBV6-4,TRBJ2-3,TGTGCCAGCAGTACCTCAGGACAGGACCCAGATACGCAGTATTTT,CASSTSGQDPDTQYF
.,.,TRBV21-1,TRBJ2-1,TGTGCCAGCAGCAAAGGCGCGACTAGACCCTTATTCTTC,CASSKGATRPLFF
.,few,TRBV27,TRBJ1-3,TGTGCCAGCAGAGGGAGGTCCGCTGGAAACACCATATATTTT,CASRGRSAGNTIYF
.,.,TRBV20-1,TRBJ1-1,TGCAGTGCTACAGGGAACACTGAAGCTTTCTTT,CSATGNTEAFF
.,once,TRBV14,TRBJ2-7,TGTGCCAGCAGCCATAGGGGGAGGGCCACCTACGAGCAGTACTTC,CASSHRGRATYEQYF
.,.,TRBV10-2,TRBJ1-1,TGCGCCAGCAGACACCGCACTGAAGCTTTCTTT,CASRHRTEAFF
TRBD1,.,TRBV4-3,TRBJ1-2,TGCGCCAGCAGCGAACGGGACAGAACGCACCGAACTAACTATGGCTACACCTTC,CASSERDRTHRTNYGYTF
.,.,TRBV27,TRBJ2-1,TGTGCCAGCAGTTTGGCGACAGAACAGTTCTTC,CASSLATEQFF
TRBD2,.,TRBV27,TRBJ2-1,TGTGCCAGCAGTTTAGCGGGAGCAGTAGATGAGCAGTTCTTC,CASSLAGAVDEQFF
TRBD2,.,TRBV12-5,TRBJ2-3,TGTGCTAGTGGTTTGACGGGACTAGTCCCCAACAGCTTGGATACGCAGTATTTT,CASGLTGLVPNSLDTQYF
.,.,TRBV25-1,TRBJ2-7,TGTGCCAGCAGTGAATGGGAGCAGAGCTCCTACGAGCAGTACTTC,CASSEWEQSSYEQYF
.,.,TRBV5-1,TRBJ1-2,TGCGCCAGCAGCAAGACAGGTTTCAATAACTATGGCTACACCTTC,CASSKTGFNNYGYTF
.,.,TRBV5-1,TRBJ2-1,TGCGCCAGCAGCCCAGACAGTAGCTCCTACAATGAGCAGTTCTTC,CASSPDSSSYNEQFF
TRBD2,.,TRBV9,TRBJ2-5,TGTGCCAGCAGCCTCGGGACTAGCGGGAGGGAGGGGGAGACCCAGTACTTC,CASSLGTSGREGETQYF
TRBD2,.,TRBV15,TRBJ2-7,TGTGCCACCAGCAGAGAAAGGACTAGCGGGACCCGCTCCTACGAGCAGTACTTC,CATSRERTSGTRSYEQYF
.,few,TRBV15,TRBJ2-5,TGTGCCACCAGCCGCGGACAGCAAGAGACCCAGTACTTC,CATSRGQQETQYF
.,.,TRBV14,TRBJ1-1,TGTGCCAGCAGCCAAGATCTTATGGACAGCCTGAACACTGAAGCTTTCTTT,CASSQDLMDSLNTEAFF
.,.,TRBV13,TRBJ1-2,TGTGCCAGCAGCTTCGACAGGAGGGGCTACACCTTC,CASSFDRRGYTF
.,.,TRBV21-1,TRBJ2-1,TGTGCCAGCACCGGGACTAGCGGTTACAATGAGCAGTTCTTC,CASTGTSGYNEQFF
TRBD2,.,TRBV6-1,TRBJ2-7,TGTGCCAGCAGTGAAGAGTCACGACTAGCGGGGGCCTACGAGCAGTACTTC,CASSEESRLAGAYEQYF
.,few,TRBV6-6,TRBJ1-5,TGTGCCAGCAGGGGGCAGGGCCGCATCAATCAGCCCCAGCATTTT,CASRGQGRINQPQHF
TRBD1,.,TRBV5-1,TRBJ1-3,TGCGCCAGCAGCTCCGGTGGGGGACAGAGAAACACCATATATTTT,CASSSGGGQRNTIYF
.,.,TRBV7-2,TRBJ2-7,TGTGCCAGCAGCTCGAAGGGGGGGCGCGAGCAGTACTTC,CASSSKGGREQYF
.,.,TRBV9,TRBJ2-7,TGTGCCAGCAGCGTAGCCGAACGACTACCTCCAAACGAGCAGTACTTC,CASSVAERLPPNEQYF
TRBD1,.,TRBV2,TRBJ1-1,TGTGCCAGACAGGGGGCCGGCACTGAAGCTTTCTTT,CARQGAGTEAFF
TRBD1,few,TRBV4-2,TRBJ1-4,TGTGCCAGCAGCCAAGAGGTCCCGGACAGGGGGCGCGAGGATGAAAAACTGTTTTTT,CASSQEVPDRGREDEKLFF